The 23 T cell receptor beta chains in this list originate from one sample, sequenced in a study of blood T cell repertoires in COVID-19. This table comes from immunoSEQ multiplex PCR, and its TCRdb copy is limited to in-frame clones, with some not included. The repertoire has over 200,000 clones, less than 90% of them found once; the top ten carry 0.72%. Sequenced: peripheral blood. These receptors were taken from a man in his forties with acute or convalescent COVID-19.

This clone has more than one count but fewer than ten. This chain's CDR3 is CASGGRTGDTEAFF. As DNA, the CDR3 is TGTGCCAGCGGGGGAAGGACGGGAGACACTGAAGCTTTCTTT. The V and J genes are TRBV6-5 and TRBJ1-1; D possibly corresponds to TRBD1 (5 bases). Germline CDR1 is MNHEY and CDR2 is SVGAGI. The CDR3 is made up of 14 amino acids. The V end lost 8 bases, the J end lost 3 bases, and 16 bases lay between the germline ends.

The chain is built from TRBV19 and TRBJ1-5; no clear D. CDR1 is LNHDA and CDR2 is SQIVND in the germline V gene (reference sequence). This CDR3 is 13 amino acids long. V was trimmed by 3 bases and J by 0 bases, leaving 3 bases between them. The DNA for the CDR3 is TGTGCCAGTAGTATCTCTAGCAATCAGCCCCAGCATTTT. Translation: CASSISSNQPQHF. Together with reference TRBV19 and TRBJ1-5, the CDR3 gives the full variable domain: DGGITQSPKYLFRKEGQNVTLSCEQNLNHDAMYWYRQDPGQGLRLIYYSQIVNDFQKGDIAEGYSVSREKKESFPLTVTSAQKNPTAFYLCASSISSNQPQHFGDGTRLSIL.

The chain links TRBV14 to TRBJ1-2; 8 nucleotides match TRBD1. Trimming at V came to 0 bases and at J to 4 bases, leaving 7 bases not matched to a gene. Germline CDR1 reads SGHDN; CDR2 reads FVKESK. The CDR3 has 16 amino acids. In DNA form, the CDR3 reads TGTGCCAGCAGCCAAGATCTTTTGCAGGGGGCCTATGGCTACACCTTC. Amino acid sequence: CASSQDLLQGAYGYTF.

V and J are TRBV9 and TRBJ2-1; D ambiguous. The CDR3 covers 13 residues. Germline-derived CDR1 and CDR2 are SGDLS and YYNGEE. V lost 4 bases and J lost 4, with 9 bases in between. The CDR3 sequence is CASSPRSYNEQFF. CDR3 in DNA: TGTGCCAGCAGCCCACGGAGTTACAATGAGCAGTTCTTC. The complete variable domain, with remaining parts taken from reference TRBV9 and TRBJ2-1, reads DSGVTQTPKHLITATGQRVTLRCSPRSGDLSVYWYQQSLDQGLQFLIQYYNGEERAKGNILERFSAQQFPDLHSELNLSSLELGDSALYFCASSPRSYNEQFFGPGTRLTVL.

The chain uses TRBV2 and TRBJ2-1; 10 nucleotides line up with TRBD2. Trimming at V came to 9 bases and at J to 4 bases, leaving 21 bases not matched to a gene. Germline V lookup: CDR1 SNHLY, CDR2 FYNNEI. The CDR3 sequence is 19 residues long. The CDR3 reads CASDPRGSTVTSGYNEQFF. CDR3 DNA: TGTGCCAGTGACCCTCGAGGTTCGACGGTGACTAGCGGGTACAATGAGCAGTTCTTC.

For this clone: Other DNA sequences in the same sample also yield this CDR3. The V call is TRBV6-6, the J call TRBJ1-5; maybe TRBD1 (6 bases). Germline V CDR1 and CDR2: MNHNY, SVGAGI (reference sequence). The CDR3 covers 15 residues. Trimming removed 2 bases at V and 0 bases at J, with 8 bases between. CDR3 DNA sequence: TGTGCCAGCAGTTACGGGGGCTATAGCAATCAGCCCCAGCATTTT. Translating it yields CASSYGGYSNQPQHF.

This chain joins TRBV30 and TRBJ2-4; 7 positions agree with TRBD1. CDR1 and CDR2 from the germline V gene are GTSNPN and SVGIG (reference sequence). The trim removed 1 base at V and 1 base at J, leaving 4 bases unmatched. CDR3 length: 15 amino acids. The CDR3 spells CAWSALDRAKNIQYF. For the CDR3, the DNA is TGTGCCTGGAGTGCCCTGGACAGGGCCAAAAACATTCAGTACTTC.

CDR3 in DNA: TGTGCCAGCAGTGAGGGGGACTTATCAAGCTCTGGGGCCAACGTCCTGACTTTC. Its translation: CASSEGDLSSSGANVLTF. The rearrangement uses TRBV6-4 and TRBJ2-6, with D perhaps TRBD2 (6 bases). The CDR3 has 18 residues. Germline CDR1 reads MRHNA; CDR2 reads SNTAGT. V was pared by 3 bases and J by 0 bases, with 15 bases between.

Here the CDR3 reads CASSPSGAVLNEQFF. CDR3 nucleotides: TGTGCCAGCAGCCCCTCAGGAGCGGTCCTGAATGAGCAGTTCTTC. The chain has TRBV6-6 and TRBJ2-1; maybe TRBD2 (5 bases). CDR1 is MNHNY and CDR2 is SVGAGI in the germline V gene (reference sequence). This CDR3 has 15 residues. Trimming removed 6 bases at V and 7 bases at J, with 19 bases between.

The chain combines TRBV5-5 with TRBJ2-7; weak D call: TRBD1 (5 bases). Trimming left V 3 bases short and J 3 bases short, with 7 bases between. The CDR3 length is 12 residues. The germline gives CDR1 SGHKS, CDR2 YYEKEE (reference sequence). CDR3 in amino acids: CASSWGSYEQYF. CDR3 in DNA: TGTGCCAGCAGCTGGGGCAGCTACGAGCAGTACTTC.

The rearrangement links TRBV11-2 to TRBJ2-1, with TRBD2 matching 7 bases. J lost 3 bases, V lost 5 bases, and 13 bases had no gene match. Germline V CDR1 and CDR2: SGHAT, FQNNGV. The CDR3 runs to 17 residues. The CDR3 is CASSPRGAGSFYNEQFF. In DNA form, the CDR3 reads TGTGCCAGCAGCCCACGGGGAGCGGGGAGTTTCTACAATGAGCAGTTCTTC.

The rearrangement uses TRBV14 and TRBJ2-3, with TRBD2 matching 10 bases. V gave up 4 bases and J gave up 3 bases; unmatched junction bases: 4. The germline gives CDR1 SGHDN, CDR2 FVKESK. There are 15 residues in the CDR3. DNA of the CDR3: TGTGCCAGCAGCCCTTGGACTAGCGGAACAGATACGCAGTATTTT. Residues: CASSPWTSGTDTQYF.

The chain combines TRBV27 with TRBJ1-5; D ambiguous. Trimming cost V 3 bases and J 0 bases, with 9 bases left between them. The CDR3 is 15 residues long. Per germline, CDR1 MNHEY and CDR2 SMNVEV (reference sequence). The CDR3 bases are TGTGCCAGCAGTTTGGTCGGGAATAGCAATCAGCCCCAGCATTTT. It yields the protein CASSLVGNSNQPQHF.

The V gene is TRBV19, the J gene TRBJ2-1, with TRBD2 matching over 8 bases. This CDR3 spans 15 amino acids. The germline V gene encodes CDR1 LNHDA and CDR2 SQIVND (reference sequence). V was clipped by 6 bases and J by 0 bases; unmatched bases: 4. This CDR3 reads CASSGGAFSYNEQFF. The CDR3 nucleotides read TGTGCCAGTAGCGGGGGGGCTTTCTCCTACAATGAGCAGTTCTTC. The variable domain in full, completed from reference TRBV19 and TRBJ2-1, reads DGGITQSPKYLFRKEGQNVTLSCEQNLNHDAMYWYRQDPGQGLRLIYYSQIVNDFQKGDIAEGYSVSREKKESFPLTVTSAQKNPTAFYLCASSGGAFSYNEQFFGPGTRLTVL.

The chain links TRBV28 to TRBJ2-2; maybe TRBD2 (5 bases). The V end lost 3 bases, the J end lost 3 bases, and 8 bases lay between the germline ends. The CDR3 runs to 14 residues. The germline V gene encodes CDR1 MDHEN and CDR2 SYDVKM. The CDR3 DNA sequence: TGTGCCAGCAGTTTGACCGGGGACACCGGGGAGCTGTTTTTT. This translates into CASSLTGDTGELFF.

The genes are TRBV4-1 and TRBJ1-2; D may be TRBD1 (5 bases). Germline V gene lookup returns CDR1 MGHRA and CDR2 YSYEKL. Trimming pared 0 bases from V and 6 bases from J, leaving 8 bases between. This CDR3 spans 13 amino acids. In DNA, the CDR3 is TGCGCCAGCAGCCAAGAGACAGCACATGGCTACACCTTC. It codes for CASSQETAHGYTF.

The chain uses TRBV7-2 and TRBJ1-2; D not resolved. The V gene's germline CDR1 is SGHTA and CDR2 FQGNSA. The length of the CDR3 is 17 residues. Trimming removed 1 base at V and 8 bases at J, with 23 bases between. CDR3 residues: CASSLGRETADLRGYTF. CDR3 nucleotides: TGTGCCAGCAGCTTAGGCCGGGAAACCGCCGACTTGAGGGGCTACACCTTC.

The chain employs TRBV27 and TRBJ2-1; 9 nucleotides agree with TRBD2. With 4 bases clipped from V and 5 bases from J, the junction kept 15 bases outside the gene matches. CDR3 length: 18 amino acids. From germline, CDR1 is MNHEY and CDR2 SMNVEV (reference sequence). DNA for the CDR3: TGTGCCAGCAGTTGGACTAGCGCCACACAGGACGGACACAATGAGCAGTTCTTC. As protein: CASSWTSATQDGHNEQFF.

The chain is built from TRBV2 and TRBJ2-7; tentative D call: TRBD1 (6 bases). The germline V gene has CDR1 SNHLY and CDR2 FYNNEI. This CDR3 spans 14 amino acids. The V end lost 1 base, the J end lost 4 bases, and 11 bases lay between the germline ends. The CDR3 DNA follows: TGTGCCAGCAGTGAAGATGGGGGCAGATACGAGCAGTACTTC. Amino acids: CASSEDGGRYEQYF.

V is TRBV10-1 and J is TRBJ1-4; 8 nucleotides align to TRBD1. This CDR3 is 16 amino acids long. V was clipped by 3 bases and J by 8 bases; unmatched bases: 11. Germline assignment: CDR1 WNHNN and CDR2 SYGVQD (reference sequence). CDR3 sequence reads: CASSDQGQGIGEKLFF. The CDR3 nucleotides are TGCGCCAGCAGTGATCAAGGACAGGGTATTGGGGAAAAACTGTTTTTT.

The V and J genes are TRBV10-1 and TRBJ2-7; tentatively, D is TRBD1 (7 bases). This CDR3 is built from 15 residues. V was shortened by 3 bases and J by 2 bases, with 14 bases between the two germline ends. Germline V gene sequence: CDR1 WNHNN, CDR2 SYGVQD (reference sequence). CDR3 bases: TGCGCCAGCAGTGATCTCCAGGGGGGAACCTACGAGCAGTACTTC. Translation: CASSDLQGGTYEQYF.

The chain recombines TRBV7-2 with TRBJ1-4, with D hard to call. This CDR3 region has 14 residues. Germline V gives CDR1 SGHTA, CDR2 FQGNSA. Trimming removed 5 bases from V and 0 bases from J, with 7 bases in between. The CDR3 here is CASSPEATNEKLFF. The CDR3 DNA is TGTGCCAGCAGCCCGGAGGCAACTAATGAAAAACTGTTTTTT.

The V and J genes are TRBV14 and TRBJ2-1, with D perhaps TRBD2 (5 bases). The CDR3 is 17 residues long. In germline, CDR1 is SGHDN, CDR2 FVKESK. V lost 0 bases to trimming and J lost 7 bases, with 19 bases between them. CDR3 in amino acids: CASSQDPVGLPRNEQFF. Here the CDR3 DNA reads TGTGCCAGCAGCCAAGATCCCGTCGGACTCCCCCGAAATGAGCAGTTCTTC.